Detailed here is one T cell receptor beta chain. This clone has only one observation. What antigen it recognizes has not been identified. The record has no base qualities; no much larger clone is one base away. From a lookup of the germline V gene, CDR1 and CDR2 are SGDLS and YYNGEE. V is clipped by 0 bases and J by 4 bases, and the sequence between their germline boundaries is 4 bases long. The CDR3 runs 12 residues from the cysteine to the phenylalanine. This entry keeps only the CDR3 DNA: 36 bases, framed from base 1. Taken with the paper, the label for time point translates to: about 28 days (+/-7) after the second vaccine dose. AZD1222 recipients given second doses at about 4 weeks or at about 12 weeks were pooled, since spike-specific TCR depth and breadth were not found to differ between the two schedules. The vaccinee samples were drawn from two UK trials, COV001 and COV002, one of which was a single-blind randomized controlled phase 2/3 trial testing AZD1222 (ChAdOx1 nCoV-19) in healthy adults. For TCRbeta chain sequencing, PBMC samples were collected from trial participants at day 0 and at day 28 after the second dose.

This record comes from a study of T cell responses to AZD1222 COVID-19 vaccine (dated by TCRdb to the early 2020s). With respect to the entire study: A total of more than 230 trial participants underwent TCR sequencing, of whom about 200 received two doses of AZD1222 and some 26 received two doses of the MenACWY control vaccine. Trial participants were enrolled into age subgroups of 18-55, 56-69 and 70-plus years, which contained approximately 150, 28 and 58 TCR-sequenced participants, respectively. What the work shows at the level of the full study, not this receptor alone: CD4 TCRs associated with the vaccine covered the entire spike protein, and the dominant responses were in regions 160-218 and 743-854. Because no samples from the day 14 peak response were available, repertoires could be characterized only after the peak T cell response. Conclusions about previously exposed vaccinees are limited, since just 6 or 7 AZD1222 recipients were seropositive for SARS-CoV-2 at baseline. The 56-69-year group was small, and its depth increase did not reach significance, likely because of low power. Participants were mostly white British and included more females than males, and it was suggested by the authors that clonal diversity may have been underestimated. Epitopes outside the regions mutated in the B.1.351 and B.1.1.7 variants were reportedly recognized by nearly half of the unique spike-specific TCRs. After two AZD1222 doses, spike-specific TCR breadth and depth were significantly higher than at day 0 and than in MenACWY recipients.

The CDR3 regions of human TCRbeta chains were analyzed by immunosequencing. The study's processing was this. Repertoire TCRs were matched against a reference library of SARS-CoV-2-specific TCRs generated with the MIRA antigen-specificity platform. Breadth meant the fraction of unique TCRs that were SARS-CoV-2-associated, whereas depth meant the fraction of total T cells that were SARS-CoV-2-associated. Using the MIRA data, each spike-specific TCR was assigned both to the spike region to which the TCR was reactive and to a CD4 or CD8 class. Log10-transformed breadth and depth values were compared by one-way ANOVA with Sidak's multiple comparisons tests. Entries here come from immuneACCESS through TCRdb and include only in-frame sequences with V and J called. Some clones fail to appear in such tables; in the studies checked, an unresolved V gene covers under half of the shortfall, and the cause of the remainder is unknown. The V and J calls and the clone size are those of that table, but D and trimming were determined from the DNA. In all, the sample holds 150,000 to 200,000 clones, and just over 90% of those were seen once. The ten most abundant clones make up about 1.8% of the sample.

This TCR was recovered from an adult who received the AZD1222 COVID-19 vaccine. This specimen was peripheral blood, taken 28 days after the second AZD1222 dose. Recombination linked TRBV9 to TRBJ1-2, with the D gene too uncertain to name. The DNA is TGTGCCAGCAGCGTAGACATCTATGGCTACACCTTC. It translates as CASSVDIYGYTF. The variable domain in full, with residues beyond the CDR3 obtained from the reference TRBV9 and TRBJ1-2 genes, is DSGVTQTPKHLITATGQRVTLRCSPRSGDLSVYWYQQSLDQGLQFLIQYYNGEERAKGNILERFSAQQFPDLHSELNLSSLELGDSALYFCASSVDIYGYTFGSGTRLTVV.